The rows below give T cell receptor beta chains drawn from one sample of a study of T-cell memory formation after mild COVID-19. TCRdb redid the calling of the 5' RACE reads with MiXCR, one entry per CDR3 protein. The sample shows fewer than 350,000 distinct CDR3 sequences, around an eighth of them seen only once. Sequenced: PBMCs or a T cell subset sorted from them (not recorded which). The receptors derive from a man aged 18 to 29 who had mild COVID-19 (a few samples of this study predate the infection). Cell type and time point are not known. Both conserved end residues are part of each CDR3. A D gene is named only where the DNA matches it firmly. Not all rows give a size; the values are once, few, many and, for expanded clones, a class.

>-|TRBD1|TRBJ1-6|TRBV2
CASRGAGQGRSPLHF
TGTGCCAGCAGGGGGGCGGGACAGGGACGTTCACCCCTCCACTTT
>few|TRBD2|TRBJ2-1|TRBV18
CASSPSRGGGARNEQFF
TGTGCCAGCTCACCCAGCAGAGGCGGGGGGGCCCGCAATGAGCAGTTCTTC
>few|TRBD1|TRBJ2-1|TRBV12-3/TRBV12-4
CASSLQGADEQFF
TGTGCCAGCAGTTTACAGGGGGCCGATGAGCAGTTCTTC
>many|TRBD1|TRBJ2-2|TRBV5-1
CASSVDRANTGELFF
TGCGCCAGCAGCGTGGACAGGGCCAACACCGGGGAGCTGTTTTTT
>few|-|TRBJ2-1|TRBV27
CASSFPPYNEQFF
TGTGCCAGCAGTTTTCCCCCCTACAATGAGCAGTTCTTC
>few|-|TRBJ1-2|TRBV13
CASSLAAGMANYGYTF
TGTGCCAGCAGCTTAGCCGCGGGGATGGCTAACTATGGCTACACCTTC
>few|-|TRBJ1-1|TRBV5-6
CASVRNTEAFF
TGTGCCTCCGTCCGGAACACTGAAGCTTTCTTT
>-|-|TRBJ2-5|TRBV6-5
CASSYSAGRQETQYF
TGTGCCAGCAGTTACTCGGCAGGAAGGCAAGAGACCCAGTACTTC
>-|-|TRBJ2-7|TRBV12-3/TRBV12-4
CATSLGQGLSYEQYF
TGTGCCACCTCATTAGGGCAGGGTCTCTCCTACGAGCAGTACTTC
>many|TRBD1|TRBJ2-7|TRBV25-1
CASSPWDSSYEQYF
TGTGCCAGCAGTCCTTGGGACAGTTCCTACGAGCAGTACTTC
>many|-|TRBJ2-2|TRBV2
CASNRGGNTGELFF
TGTGCCAGCAACAGGGGAGGAAACACCGGGGAGCTGTTTTTT
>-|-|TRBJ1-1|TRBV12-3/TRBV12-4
CASSPGRESTEAFF
TGTGCCAGCAGCCCAGGGAGGGAAAGCACTGAAGCTTTCTTT
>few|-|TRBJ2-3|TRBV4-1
CASSAENSDTQYF
TGCGCCAGCAGCGCAGAAAATTCAGATACGCAGTATTTT
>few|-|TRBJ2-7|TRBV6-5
CASSYRGQIGEQYF
TGTGCCAGCAGTTATCGGGGACAAATTGGCGAGCAGTACTTC
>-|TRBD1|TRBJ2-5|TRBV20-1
CSALTGRETQYF
TGCAGTGCTCTGACAGGGAGAGAGACCCAGTACTTC
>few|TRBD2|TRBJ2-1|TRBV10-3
CAIGLAGADEQFF
TGTGCCATCGGACTAGCGGGGGCGGATGAGCAGTTCTTC
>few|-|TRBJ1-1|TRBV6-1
CASSEKGRGLLTIF
TGTGCCAGCAGTGAAAAGGGCAGGGGCCTCCTTACCATCTTT
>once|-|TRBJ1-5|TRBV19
CASSIGQGINQPQHF
TGTGCCAGTAGTATTGGGCAGGGGATCAATCAGCCCCAGCATTTT
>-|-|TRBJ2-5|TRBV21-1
CASPPAVQETQYF
TGTGCCAGCCCCCCGGCAGTCCAAGAGACCCAGTACTTC
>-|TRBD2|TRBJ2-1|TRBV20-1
CSASVLAGAYNEQFF
TGCAGTGCTAGCGTTCTAGCGGGAGCTTACAATGAGCAGTTCTTC
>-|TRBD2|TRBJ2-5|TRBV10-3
CAISEGGVEETQYF
TGTGCCATCAGTGAGGGGGGGGTGGAGGAGACCCAGTACTTC
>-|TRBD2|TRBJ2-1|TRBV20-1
CSARSLAGAQREQFF
TGCAGTGCTAGATCGCTAGCGGGGGCCCAGCGGGAGCAGTTCTTC
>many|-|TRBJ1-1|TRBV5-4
CASSPGQNKAFF
TGTGCCAGCAGCCCTGGACAGAATAAAGCTTTCTTT
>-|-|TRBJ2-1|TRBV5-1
CASSYRRGSLLMGEQFF
TGCGCCAGCAGCTATCGCAGGGGATCCCTTTTGATGGGTGAGCAGTTCTTC
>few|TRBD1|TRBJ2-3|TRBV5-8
CASSLGQGAWTDTQYF
TGTGCCAGCAGCTTGGGGCAGGGGGCTTGGACAGATACGCAGTATTTT
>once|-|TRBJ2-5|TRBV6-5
CASVSQGQETQYF
TGTGCCAGCGTCTCTCAAGGACAAGAGACCCAGTACTTC
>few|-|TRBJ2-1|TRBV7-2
CASSPEGSYNEQFF
TGTGCCAGCAGCCCAGAAGGGTCTTACAATGAGCAGTTCTTC
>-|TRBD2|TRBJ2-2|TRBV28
CASIRMASGTGELFF
TGTGCCAGCATTAGGATGGCTAGCGGAACCGGGGAGCTGTTTTTT
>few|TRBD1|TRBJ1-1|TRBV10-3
CATGGGAEAFF
TGTGCCACCGGAGGGGGCGCTGAAGCTTTCTTT